The entry that follows covers one TCR beta chain sequence. The CDR3 contains 14 residues. V lost 0 bases and J 4 bases, leaving 10 bases between the germline ends. Looked up from germline, CDR1 is SGDLS and CDR2 is YYNGEE. Time point described: baseline, week 1 (first vaccination visit). Regarding treatment: pre-vaccination baseline after standard-of-care therapy. This sample is part of a study of a mutant IDH1 vaccine in newly diagnosed glioma. Profiled with immunoSEQ multiplex PCR; TCRdb holds only in-frame clones, not every one. This sample has some 70,000 clones; about four fifths occur once, and the top ten carry about 7.5%.

This receptor was identified in a man in his fifties with glioma. The chain couples TRBV9 to TRBJ2-5; D is uncertain. The sample was PBMCs, taken from a glioma patient treated with radiotherapy, temozolomide or both. CDR3: CASSVGMGRETQYF. Written as DNA, the CDR3 is TGTGCCAGCAGCGTAGGAATGGGTCGAGAGACCCAGTACTTC.